The next 26 T cell receptor beta chains were all read from a single sample in a study of blood T cells in healthy people across ages. A second PCR of roughly 7 to 11 cycles used a sample-barcoded 5' primer and a J-beta primer mix. Via MiXCR, TCRdb re-called the 5' RACE reads, giving one row per CDR3 protein. The table shows some 700,000 distinct CDR3 sequences, with approximately 22% occurring only once. The material sequenced was blood. These receptors were obtained from a man aged 65-85 years in good health.

This clonotype has only a few counts. The genes are TRBV3-1 and TRBJ1-6; perhaps TRBD1 as D (6 bases). The CDR3 sequence is 14 residues long. CDR1 and CDR2 from the germline V gene are LGHDT and YNNKEL (reference sequence). Trimming removed 3 bases at V and 5 bases at J, with 8 bases between. CDR3 region: CASSQGANNSPLHF. The CDR3 DNA reads TGTGCCAGCAGCCAGGGGGCCAATAATTCACCCCTCCACTTT.

A few counts support this clonotype. This rearrangement joins TRBV7-9 to TRBJ2-6; no definite D call. Germline-derived CDR1 and CDR2 are SEHNR and FQNEAQ (reference sequence). This CDR3 is 19 amino acids long. Trimming took off 11 bases at V and 4 bases at J, with 30 bases between the two ends. In DNA, the CDR3 is TGTGCCGCTAACAAAGGCATGCCTGGCCCCTCTCTGGGGGCCAACGTCCTGACTTTC. Translation gives CAANKGMPGPSLGANVLTF.

The rearrangement links TRBV7-9 to TRBJ2-1, with TRBD2 identical over 12 bases. This CDR3 has 15 residues. The germline V gene encodes CDR1 SEHNR and CDR2 FQNEAQ (reference sequence). J was trimmed by 7 bases and V by 4 bases; bases with no gene match: 5. CDR3 DNA: TGTGCCAGCAGCTCCCTCACTAGCGGGGGGAATGAGCAGTTCTTC. Translated: CASSSLTSGGNEQFF.

This clonotype was seen a few times. This chain connects TRBV5-1 to TRBJ1-6, with 7 bases aligning to TRBD1. V shed 0 bases, J shed 7 bases, and the junction held 7 bases outside the gene matches. Per the germline V gene, CDR1 is SGHRS and CDR2 is YFSETQ. This CDR3 comprises 16 residues. The CDR3 loop reads CASSLDAGQNNSPLHF. The CDR3 nucleotides are TGCGCCAGCAGCTTGGACGCGGGACAGAACAATTCACCCCTCCACTTT.

The rearrangement links TRBV12-3 or TRBV12-4 to TRBJ2-3, with 8 nucleotides matching TRBD2. This CDR3 has 16 amino acids. Trimming removed 6 bases from V and 5 bases from J; junction bases left unmatched: 13. Here the CDR3 DNA reads TGTGCCAGCAGCCCACGGAGCGGGGGAGATTTAGATACGCAGTATTTT. This encodes CASSPRSGGDLDTQYF.

The rearrangement links TRBV11-2 to TRBJ1-2; possibly TRBD1 for D (5 bases). Trimming shortened V by 5 bases and J by 4 bases, and 11 bases separated the two germline ends. Per germline, CDR1 SGHAT and CDR2 FQNNGV. The CDR3 length is 13 residues. The CDR3 DNA reads TGTGCCAGCAGCGAGGGGTTCGGCTATGGCTACACCTTC. This codes for CASSEGFGYGYTF.

This chain uses TRBV5-1 with TRBJ1-4, with TRBD1 matching over 10 bases. Germline-derived CDR1 and CDR2 are SGHRS and YFSETQ. The trim removed 3 bases at V and 7 bases at J, leaving 9 bases unmatched. The CDR3 runs to 16 residues. This CDR3 is CASSWTGTGEGEKLFF. Written as DNA, the CDR3 is TGCGCCAGCAGCTGGACCGGGACAGGGGAGGGTGAAAAACTGTTTTTT.

The V gene is TRBV20-1, the J gene TRBJ2-7; D remains ambiguous. The CDR3 totals 13 residues. V was shortened by 4 bases and J by 3 bases, with 13 bases between the two germline ends. Per the germline V gene, CDR1 is DFQATT and CDR2 is SNEGSKA (reference sequence). CDR3 in DNA: TGCAGTGCTATTCCACCGACACTCTACGAGCAGTACTTC. It codes for CSAIPPTLYEQYF.

The chain combines TRBV7-2 with TRBJ1-5; D remains ambiguous. Trimming removed 1 base at V and 0 bases at J, with 10 bases between. CDR3 length equals 16 residues. The germline CDR1 and CDR2 sequences are SGHTA and FQGNSA. The CDR3 loop reads CASSLGSANSNQPQHF. The CDR3 bases are TGTGCCAGCAGCTTAGGCTCAGCAAATAGCAATCAGCCCCAGCATTTT.

The chain links TRBV7-2 to TRBJ2-3; D ambiguous. V dropped 5 bases and J dropped 2 bases, with 11 bases sitting between them. Germline V gene data show CDR1 as SGHTA and CDR2 as FQGNSA. The CDR3 is 14 residues long. The CDR3 sequence is CASSVERATDTQYF. Here the CDR3 DNA reads TGTGCCAGCAGCGTTGAGCGCGCCACAGATACGCAGTATTTT.

CDR3: CASSLAPGMGETQYF. CDR3 nucleotide sequence: TGTGCCAGCAGCTTAGCTCCAGGGATGGGGGAGACCCAGTACTTC. The V call is TRBV7-2, the J call TRBJ2-5, with TRBD1 as a possible D gene (5 bases). Germline lookup yields CDR1 SGHTA and CDR2 FQGNSA. The CDR3 spans 15 residues. V was cut by 0 bases and J by 5 bases, with 13 bases left in between. The entire variable domain, with the rest obtained from reference TRBV7-2 and TRBJ2-5, is as follows: GAGVSQSPSNKVTEKGKDVELRCDPISGHTALYWYRQSLGQGLEFLIYFQGNSAPDKSGLPSDRFSAERTGGSVSTLTIQRTQQEDSAVYLCASSLAPGMGETQYFGPGTRLLVL.

This clonotype was detected only a few times. The chain uses TRBV7-3 and TRBJ1-3, with a weak D call TRBD1 (5 bases). The CDR3 has 14 residues. V was trimmed by 10 bases and J by 0 bases, leaving 13 bases between them. The germline V gene encodes CDR1 SGHTA and CDR2 FQGTGA. The CDR3 coding sequence is TGTGCCATCCAGACAGCCCGCTCTGGAAACACCATATATTTT. Protein: CAIQTARSGNTIYF.

The chain uses TRBV5-6 and TRBJ2-1; 12 bases are shared with TRBD1. Germline V gene sequence: CDR1 SGHDT, CDR2 YYEEEE. Trimming took 5 bases from V and 2 from J; bases not matched to a gene: 5. The CDR3 extends over 16 amino acids. The CDR3 loop is CASSSGTGGPYNEQFF. For the CDR3, the DNA is TGTGCCAGCAGTTCCGGGACAGGGGGCCCCTACAATGAGCAGTTCTTC.

This clonotype was counted between two and nine times. This rearrangement joins TRBV11-2 to TRBJ2-1, with D possibly being TRBD1 (6 bases). The V end was cut by 1 base, the J end by 8 bases, with 24 bases between. There are 18 residues in the CDR3. CDR1 and CDR2 from the germline V gene are SGHAT and FQNNGV. CDR3 amino acids: CASSLGPNRVGQTDEQFF. The CDR3 region has the DNA TGTGCCAGCAGCTTAGGGCCTAACAGGGTCGGGCAAACCGATGAGCAGTTCTTC.

A few counts support this clonotype. V gene TRBV20-1 combines with J gene TRBJ1-1; 10 positions match TRBD1. This CDR3 contains 14 residues. V shed 6 bases and J 4 bases; nucleotides not matched to a gene: 8. The germline gives CDR1 DFQATT, CDR2 SNEGSKA (reference sequence). The CDR3 DNA reads TGCAGTGCACAGACAGGGGGCGCGGGCACTGAAGCTTTCTTT. Protein sequence: CSAQTGGAGTEAFF.

This clonotype showed up just a few times. The chain carries TRBV5-5 and TRBJ2-7; TRBD2 aligns across 9 bases. V shed 3 bases, J shed 2 bases, and the junction held 6 bases outside the gene matches. Germline CDR1 and CDR2: SGHKS and YYEKEE (reference sequence). The CDR3 contains 15 residues. The CDR3 loop reads CASSWGPSGAYEQYF. The CDR3 coding sequence is TGTGCCAGCAGCTGGGGCCCTAGCGGGGCCTACGAGCAGTACTTC.

The chain joins TRBV28 to TRBJ2-7; TRBD2 aligns across 13 bases. V shed 9 bases and J 6 bases; nucleotides not matched to a gene: 8. The CDR3 is made up of 14 amino acids. Germline CDR1 and CDR2: MDHEN and SYDVKM. The CDR3 is CASKPGLAGFEQYV. CDR3 in DNA: TGTGCCAGTAAGCCGGGACTAGCGGGATTCGAGCAGTACGTC.

The gene calls are TRBV4-3 and TRBJ2-3; D may correspond to TRBD1 or TRBD2 (6 bases each). The CDR3 is made up of 15 amino acids. V dropped 2 bases and J dropped 4 bases, with 13 bases sitting between them. Germline lookup yields CDR1 LGHNA and CDR2 YSLEER. The CDR3, as DNA: TGCGCCAGCAGCCAAAGGGGGGATGGGGCAGATACGCAGTATTTT. Translated, it gives CASSQRGDGADTQYF.

The J gene is TRBJ2-5, the V gene TRBV29-1, with TRBD1 as a possible D gene (6 bases). CDR1 is SQVTM, CDR2 ANQGSEA, per germline. This CDR3 is built from 12 residues. The V end was cut by 7 bases, the J end by 1 base, with 10 bases between. The CDR3 sequence is CSGQEFQETQYF. Here the CDR3 DNA reads TGCAGCGGACAGGAGTTCCAAGAGACCCAGTACTTC.

This clonotype was picked up one time. V usage is TRBV11-2 and J usage is TRBJ2-1; 10 bases are a match to TRBD1. The CDR3 runs to 15 residues. The germline V gene has CDR1 SGHAT and CDR2 FQNNGV. V trimming: 2 bases; J trimming: 7 bases; junction bases outside the gene matches: 5. CDR3 sequence: CASSLQGTGVNEQFF. CDR3 DNA sequence: TGTGCCAGCAGCTTACAAGGGACAGGGGTGAATGAGCAGTTCTTC.

V and J are TRBV20-1 and TRBJ2-3, with 12 bases fitting TRBD2. With V trimmed by 6 bases and J by 0 bases, 16 bases remained unmatched. This CDR3 region has 19 residues. Germline V gene data show CDR1 as DFQATT and CDR2 as SNEGSKA (reference sequence). The CDR3 spells CSALTSGGPGGSSTDTQYF. CDR3 DNA sequence: TGCAGTGCGCTCACTAGCGGGGGGCCGGGTGGGTCTAGCACAGATACGCAGTATTTT.

This clonotype has just a few counts. The chain carries TRBV15 and TRBJ2-5, with TRBD1 matching over 7 bases. The DNA end is more similar to TRBJ2-7, so the J call may be wrong. The CDR3 covers 16 residues. CDR1 and CDR2 from the germline V gene are LNHNV and YYDKDF (reference sequence). Here the CDR3 DNA reads TGTGCCACCAGCAGACCAAGGACAGGCGGTTCCTACGAGCAGTACTTC. It is translated as CATSRPRTGGSYEQYF.

This clonotype was observed a few times. J is TRBJ2-1 and V is TRBV14, with 8 bases fitting TRBD1. Per the germline V gene, CDR1 is SGHDN and CDR2 is FVKESK. This CDR3 has 13 residues. Trimming cost V 0 bases and J 12 bases; bases outside gene matches: 4. CDR3 sequence: CASSQDRGTGQFF. For the CDR3, the DNA is TGTGCCAGCAGCCAAGATAGGGGGACAGGGCAGTTCTTC.

The rearrangement joins TRBV9 to TRBJ1-4; the D is unclear. The CDR3 consists of 14 residues. Trimming removed 0 bases at V and 5 bases at J, with 8 bases between. Germline CDR1 reads SGDLS; CDR2 reads YYNGEE. CDR3 in DNA: TGTGCCAGCAGCGTAGGCCTGGGGAATGAAAAACTGTTTTTT. Translating gives CASSVGLGNEKLFF.

This clonotype was found a few times. The rearrangement uses TRBV27 and TRBJ2-7, with D possibly being TRBD1 or TRBD2 (5 bases each). The J call may be incorrect, as the DNA end agrees better with TRBJ2-1. The CDR3 totals 15 residues. The germline V gene encodes CDR1 MNHEY and CDR2 SMNVEV (reference sequence). The CDR3 loop is CASTLGSGAYNEQFF. The CDR3, as DNA: TGTGCCAGCACCCTGGGATCCGGGGCATACAATGAGCAGTTCTTC.

This chain connects TRBV5-1 to TRBJ1-5; D gene unclear. The V end lost 5 bases, the J end lost 2 bases, and 8 bases lay between the germline ends. The length of the CDR3 is 13 residues. From germline, CDR1 is SGHRS and CDR2 YFSETQ. This CDR3 reads CASRVERNQPQHF. DNA of the CDR3: TGCGCCAGCAGGGTAGAACGCAATCAGCCCCAGCATTTT.